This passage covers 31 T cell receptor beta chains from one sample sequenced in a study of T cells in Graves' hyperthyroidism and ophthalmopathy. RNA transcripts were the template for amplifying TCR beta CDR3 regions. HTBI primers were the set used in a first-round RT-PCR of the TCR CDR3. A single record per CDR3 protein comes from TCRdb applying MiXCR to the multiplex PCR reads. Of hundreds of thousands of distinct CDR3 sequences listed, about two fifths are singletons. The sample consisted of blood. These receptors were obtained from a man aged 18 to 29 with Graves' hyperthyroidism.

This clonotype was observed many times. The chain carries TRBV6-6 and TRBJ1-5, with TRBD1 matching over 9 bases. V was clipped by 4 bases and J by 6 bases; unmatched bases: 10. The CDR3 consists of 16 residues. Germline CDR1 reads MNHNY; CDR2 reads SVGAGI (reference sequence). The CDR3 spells CASSSEQGALGQPQHF. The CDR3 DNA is TGTGCCAGCAGTTCGGAACAGGGGGCGTTAGGTCAGCCCCAGCATTTT.

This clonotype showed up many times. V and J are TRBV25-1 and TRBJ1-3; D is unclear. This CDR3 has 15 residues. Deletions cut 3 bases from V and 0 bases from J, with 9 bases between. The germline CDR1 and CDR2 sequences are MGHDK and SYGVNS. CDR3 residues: CASSEGASSGNTIYF. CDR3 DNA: TGTGCCAGCAGTGAGGGAGCCTCCTCTGGAAACACCATATATTTT.

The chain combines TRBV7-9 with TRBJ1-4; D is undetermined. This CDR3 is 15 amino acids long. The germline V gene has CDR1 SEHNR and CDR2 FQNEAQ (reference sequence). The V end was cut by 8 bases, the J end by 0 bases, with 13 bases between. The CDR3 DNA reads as TGTGCCAGCGTACGAAAAAGGACAACTAATGAAAAACTGTTTTTT. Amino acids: CASVRKRTTNEKLFF.

The chain's CDR3 is CASSQGVAPGTYEQYF. In DNA form, the CDR3 reads TGCGCCAGCAGCCAAGGGGTAGCTCCAGGGACCTACGAGCAGTACTTC. The chain uses TRBV4-1 and TRBJ2-7; D is possibly TRBD1 (5 bases). The CDR3 length is 16 residues. V was shortened by 1 base and J by 2 bases, with 15 bases between the two germline ends. Germline assignment: CDR1 MGHRA and CDR2 YSYEKL.

CDR3 nucleotides: TGTGCCATCGGGACAGCTTATTCGAACACTGAAGCTTTCTTT. This gives the protein CAIGTAYSNTEAFF. This chain connects TRBV12-3 or TRBV12-4 to TRBJ1-1, with 7 nucleotides matching TRBD1. CDR3 length: 14 residues. V lost 10 bases and J lost 1; bases outside the gene matches: 9.

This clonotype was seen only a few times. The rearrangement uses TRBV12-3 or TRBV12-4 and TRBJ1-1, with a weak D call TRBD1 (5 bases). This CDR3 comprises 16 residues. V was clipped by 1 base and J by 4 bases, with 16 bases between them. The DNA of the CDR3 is TGTGCCAGCAGTTTAGACAGGCGTCCGGTGATCACTGAAGCTTTCTTT. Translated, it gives CASSLDRRPVITEAFF.

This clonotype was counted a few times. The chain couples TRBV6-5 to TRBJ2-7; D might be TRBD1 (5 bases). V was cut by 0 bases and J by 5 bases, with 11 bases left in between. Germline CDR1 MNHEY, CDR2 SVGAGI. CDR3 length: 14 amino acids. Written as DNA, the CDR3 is TGTGCCAGCAGTTACTCGACAGTGAACGACGAGCAGTACTTC. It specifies CASSYSTVNDEQYF.

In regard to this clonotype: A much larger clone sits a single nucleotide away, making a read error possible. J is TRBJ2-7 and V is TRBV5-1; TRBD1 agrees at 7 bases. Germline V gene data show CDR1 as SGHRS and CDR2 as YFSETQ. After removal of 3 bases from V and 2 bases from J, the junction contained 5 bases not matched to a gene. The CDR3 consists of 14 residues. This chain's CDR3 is CASSWGTAAYEQYF. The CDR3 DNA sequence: TGCGCCAGCAGCTGGGGGACAGCTGCCTACGAGCAGTACTTC.

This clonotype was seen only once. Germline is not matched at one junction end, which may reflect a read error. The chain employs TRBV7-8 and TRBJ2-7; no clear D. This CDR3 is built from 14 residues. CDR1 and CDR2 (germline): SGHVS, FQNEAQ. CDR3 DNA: TGTGCCAGCAACTTATCGGTAGGCGCCTACGAGCAGTACTTC. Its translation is CASNLSVGAYEQYF.

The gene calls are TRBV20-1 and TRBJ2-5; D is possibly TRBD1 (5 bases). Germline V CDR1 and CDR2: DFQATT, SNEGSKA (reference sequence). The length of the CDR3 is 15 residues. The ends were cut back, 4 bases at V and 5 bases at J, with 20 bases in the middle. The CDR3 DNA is TGCAGTGCTAACGGTCTGGGGCAGAAAAAGGAGACCCAGTACTTC. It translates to CSANGLGQKKETQYF.

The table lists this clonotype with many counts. The CDR3 DNA sequence: TGTGCCACCAACCCGCCCGGAGGGGGAGTCGGCTATGGCTACACCTTC. The encoded protein is CATNPPGGGVGYGYTF. The chain employs TRBV19 and TRBJ1-2; TRBD1 might be the D (6 bases). V was cut by 10 bases and J by 4 bases, with 25 bases left in between. This CDR3 is 16 amino acids long. Germline V gene sequence: CDR1 LNHDA, CDR2 SQIVND (reference sequence).

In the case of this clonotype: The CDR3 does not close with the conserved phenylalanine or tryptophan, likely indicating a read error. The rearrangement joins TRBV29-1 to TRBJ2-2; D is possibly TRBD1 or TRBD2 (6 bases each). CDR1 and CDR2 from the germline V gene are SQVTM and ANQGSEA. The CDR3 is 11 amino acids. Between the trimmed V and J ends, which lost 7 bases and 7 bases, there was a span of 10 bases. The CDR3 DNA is TGCAGCGGGGGGGCCGGCGGGGAGCTGTTTCTT. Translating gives CSGGAGGELFL.

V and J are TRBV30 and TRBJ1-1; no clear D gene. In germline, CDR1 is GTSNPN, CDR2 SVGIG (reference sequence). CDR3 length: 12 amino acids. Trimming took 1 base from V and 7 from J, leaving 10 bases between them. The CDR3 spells CAWSDVGGEAFF. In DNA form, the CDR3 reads TGTGCCTGGAGTGACGTTGGTGGTGAAGCTTTCTTT.

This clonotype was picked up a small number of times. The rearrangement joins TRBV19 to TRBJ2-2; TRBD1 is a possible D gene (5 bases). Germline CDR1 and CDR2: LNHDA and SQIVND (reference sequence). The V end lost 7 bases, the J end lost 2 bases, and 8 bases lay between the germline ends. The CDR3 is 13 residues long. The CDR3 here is CASIGHNTGELFF. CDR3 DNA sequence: TGTGCCAGTATTGGACACAACACCGGGGAGCTGTTTTTT.

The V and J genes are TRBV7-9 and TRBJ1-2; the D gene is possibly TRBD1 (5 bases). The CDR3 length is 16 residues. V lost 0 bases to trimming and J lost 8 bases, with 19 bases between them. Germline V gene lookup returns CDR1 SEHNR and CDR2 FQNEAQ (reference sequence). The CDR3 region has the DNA TGTGCCAGCAGCTTAGCCGGTGGAGAGGGGCCCGGAGGCTACACCTTC. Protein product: CASSLAGGEGPGGYTF.

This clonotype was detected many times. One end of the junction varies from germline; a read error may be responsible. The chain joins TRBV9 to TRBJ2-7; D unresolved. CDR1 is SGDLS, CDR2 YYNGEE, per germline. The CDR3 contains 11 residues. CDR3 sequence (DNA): TGTGCCAGCAGTGTAGAAGGCGAGCAGTACTTC. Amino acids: CASSVEGEQYF.

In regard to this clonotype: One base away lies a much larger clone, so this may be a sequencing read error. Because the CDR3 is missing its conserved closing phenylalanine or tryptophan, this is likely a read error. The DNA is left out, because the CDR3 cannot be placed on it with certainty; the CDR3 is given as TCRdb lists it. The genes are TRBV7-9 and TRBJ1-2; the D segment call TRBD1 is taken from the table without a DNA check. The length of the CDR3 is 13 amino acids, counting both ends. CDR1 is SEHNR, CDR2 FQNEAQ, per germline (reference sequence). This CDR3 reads CASSVGGTGGTTS.

CDR3 sequence (DNA): TGCGCCAGCAGCCAAGAGTGGGCAGCCTACGAGCAGTACTTC. Its protein is CASSQEWAAYEQYF. The V call is TRBV4-3, the J call TRBJ2-7, with unresolved D. CDR3 length equals 14 residues. The V end lost 0 bases, the J end lost 2 bases, and 8 bases lay between the germline ends. Germline lookup yields CDR1 LGHNA and CDR2 YSLEER.

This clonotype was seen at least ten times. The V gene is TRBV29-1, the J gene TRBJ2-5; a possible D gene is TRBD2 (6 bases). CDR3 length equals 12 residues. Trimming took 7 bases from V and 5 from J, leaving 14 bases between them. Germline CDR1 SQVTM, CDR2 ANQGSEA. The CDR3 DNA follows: TGCAGCGGGAGGGGCGGGACGGAGACCCAGTACTTC. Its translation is CSGRGGTETQYF. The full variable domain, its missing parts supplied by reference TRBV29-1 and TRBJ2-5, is SAVISQKPSRDICQRGTSLTIQCQVDSQVTMMFWYRQQPGQSLTLIATANQGSEATYESGFVIDKFPISRPNLTFSTLTVSNMSPEDSSIYLCSGRGGTETQYFGPGTRLLVL.

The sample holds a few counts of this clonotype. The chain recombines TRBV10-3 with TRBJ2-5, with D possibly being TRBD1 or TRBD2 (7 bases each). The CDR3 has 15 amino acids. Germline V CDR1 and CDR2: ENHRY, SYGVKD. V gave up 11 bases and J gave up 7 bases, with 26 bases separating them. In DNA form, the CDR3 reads TGTGCCTCCTCCCCTCAGGGGGGGGTCCTGGCGACCCAGTACTTC. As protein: CASSPQGGVLATQYF.

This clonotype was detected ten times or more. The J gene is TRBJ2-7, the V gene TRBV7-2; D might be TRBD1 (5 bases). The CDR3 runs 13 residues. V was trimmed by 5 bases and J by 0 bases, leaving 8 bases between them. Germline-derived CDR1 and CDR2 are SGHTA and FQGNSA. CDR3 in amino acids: CASSQTASYEQYF. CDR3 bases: TGTGCCAGCAGCCAGACAGCCTCCTACGAGCAGTACTTC.

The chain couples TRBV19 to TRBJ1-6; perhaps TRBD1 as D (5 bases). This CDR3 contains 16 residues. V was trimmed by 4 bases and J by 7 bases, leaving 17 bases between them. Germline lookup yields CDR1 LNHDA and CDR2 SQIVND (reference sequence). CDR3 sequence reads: CASSTRDPRRNSPLHF. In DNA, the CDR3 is TGTGCCAGTAGTACCCGGGACCCCCGGCGAAATTCACCCCTCCACTTT.

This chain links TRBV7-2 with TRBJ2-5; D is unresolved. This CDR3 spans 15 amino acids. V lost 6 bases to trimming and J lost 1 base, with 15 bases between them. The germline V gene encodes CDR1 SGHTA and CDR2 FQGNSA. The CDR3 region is CASRPPGGIQETQYF. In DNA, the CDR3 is TGTGCCAGCAGACCCCCAGGCGGCATCCAAGAGACCCAGTACTTC.

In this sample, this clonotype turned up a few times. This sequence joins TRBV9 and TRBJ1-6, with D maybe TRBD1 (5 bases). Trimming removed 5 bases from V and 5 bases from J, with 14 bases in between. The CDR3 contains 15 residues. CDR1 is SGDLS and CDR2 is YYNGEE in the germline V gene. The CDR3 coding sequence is TGTGCCAGCAGTGCGCGCCAGGACAATAATTCACCCCTCCACTTT. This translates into CASSARQDNNSPLHF.

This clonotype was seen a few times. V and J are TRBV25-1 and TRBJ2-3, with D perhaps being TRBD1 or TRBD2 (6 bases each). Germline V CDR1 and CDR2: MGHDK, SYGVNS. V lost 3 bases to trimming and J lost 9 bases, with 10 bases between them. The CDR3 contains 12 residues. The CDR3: CASSEGGRTQYF. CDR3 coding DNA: TGTGCCAGCAGTGAGGGGGGCAGGACGCAGTATTTT.

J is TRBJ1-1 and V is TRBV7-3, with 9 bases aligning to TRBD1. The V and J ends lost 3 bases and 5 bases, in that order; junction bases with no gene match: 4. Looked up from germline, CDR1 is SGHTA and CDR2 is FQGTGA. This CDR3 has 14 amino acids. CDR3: CASSFDRGRTEAFF. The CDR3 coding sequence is TGTGCCAGCAGCTTCGACAGGGGGAGAACTGAAGCTTTCTTT.

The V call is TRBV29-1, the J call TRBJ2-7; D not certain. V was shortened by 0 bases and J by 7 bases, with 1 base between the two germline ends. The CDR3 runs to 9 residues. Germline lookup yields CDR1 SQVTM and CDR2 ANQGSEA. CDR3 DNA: TGCAGCGTTGAAGAAGAGCAGTACTTC. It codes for CSVEEEQYF.

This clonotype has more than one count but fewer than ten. This CDR3 reads CASSLRGDFEAFF. CDR3 sequence (DNA): TGTGCCAGTAGTTTACGAGGCGACTTTGAAGCTTTCTTT. The chain has TRBV19 and TRBJ1-1; D uncertain. CDR3 size: 13 residues. Trimming cost V 5 bases and J 7 bases, with 14 bases left between them. Germline V gene sequence: CDR1 LNHDA, CDR2 SQIVND (reference sequence).

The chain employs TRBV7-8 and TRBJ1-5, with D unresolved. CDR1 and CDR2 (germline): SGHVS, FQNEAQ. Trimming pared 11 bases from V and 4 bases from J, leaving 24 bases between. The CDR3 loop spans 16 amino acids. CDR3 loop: CAGNRTQRYQNQPQHF. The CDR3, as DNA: TGTGCCGGCAATCGAACCCAGAGATACCAAAATCAGCCCCAGCATTTT.

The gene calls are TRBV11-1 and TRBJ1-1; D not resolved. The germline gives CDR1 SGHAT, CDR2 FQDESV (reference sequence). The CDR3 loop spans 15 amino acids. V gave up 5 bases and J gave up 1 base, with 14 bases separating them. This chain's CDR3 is CASSPLSRTNTEAFF. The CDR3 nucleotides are TGTGCCAGCAGCCCACTAAGTCGGACGAACACTGAAGCTTTCTTT. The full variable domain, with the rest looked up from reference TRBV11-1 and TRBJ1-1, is EAEVAQSPRYKITEKSQAVAFWCDPISGHATLYWYRQILGQGPELLVQFQDESVVDDSQLPKDRFSAERLKGVDSTLKIQPAELGDSAMYLCASSPLSRTNTEAFFGQGTRLTVV.

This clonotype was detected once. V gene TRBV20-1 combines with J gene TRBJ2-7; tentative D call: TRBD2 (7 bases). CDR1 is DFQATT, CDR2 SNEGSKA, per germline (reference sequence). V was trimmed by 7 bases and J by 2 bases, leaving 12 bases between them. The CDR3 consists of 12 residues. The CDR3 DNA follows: TGCAGTGATAGGGGGGGGACCTACGAGCAGTACTTC. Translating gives CSDRGGTYEQYF.